Presented here are 4 T cell receptor beta chains from one specimen sequenced in a study of blood T cell repertoires in COVID-19. TCRdb's table, derived via immunoSEQ multiplex PCR, lists solely in-frame clones and lacks some. The sample lists approximately 210,000 clones, 80% to 90% seen once, with approximately 2.1% in the top ten. The sample taken for sequencing was peripheral blood. These receptors were taken from a man aged 25 to 40 who had recovered from COVID-19.

This rearrangement joins TRBV9 to TRBJ2-3, with D possibly matching TRBD1 (6 bases). This CDR3 is 15 amino acids long. The V end lost 2 bases, the J end lost 1 base, and 11 bases lay between the germline ends. CDR1 and CDR2 from the germline V gene are SGDLS and YYNGEE. The DNA of the CDR3 is TGTGCCAGCAGCGTGGCAGGGGCGGGCACAGATACGCAGTATTTT. Translation: CASSVAGAGTDTQYF.

J is TRBJ2-5 and V is TRBV29-1; D remains ambiguous. Germline V gives CDR1 SQVTM, CDR2 ANQGSEA. CDR3 length: 13 amino acids. Trimming took 7 bases from V and 1 from J, leaving 13 bases between them. The CDR3 reads CSGGSPGQETQYF. Here the CDR3 DNA reads TGCAGCGGGGGTTCCCCGGGCCAAGAGACCCAGTACTTC.

V and J are TRBV6-4 and TRBJ1-2; tentatively, D is TRBD1 (5 bases). V was trimmed by 0 bases and J by 3 bases, leaving 20 bases between them. The CDR3 length is 18 residues. CDR1 and CDR2 from the germline V gene are MRHNA and SNTAGT. The CDR3 sequence is CASSDSGGSQLNYYGYTF. For the CDR3, the DNA is TGTGCCAGCAGTGACTCCGGGGGGAGTCAATTGAACTACTATGGCTACACCTTC.

The chain carries TRBV27 and TRBJ2-7, with TRBD2 as a possible D gene (7 bases). CDR3 length equals 15 residues. The germline V and J ends were trimmed by 6 bases and 0 bases, with 15 bases remaining between them. Looked up from germline, CDR1 is MNHEY and CDR2 is SMNVEV (reference sequence). The DNA for the CDR3 is TGTGCCAGCAGATGGGAGGGGGGGACCTCCTACGAGCAGTACTTC. Translation: CASRWEGGTSYEQYF.